The 32 T cell receptor beta chains in this list originate from one sample, sequenced in a study of cytomegalovirus exposure and HLA in healthy donors. The PCR contained 60 Vbeta and 13 Jbeta primers. Here immunoSEQ multiplex PCR was the method, and the copy in TCRdb shows in-frame clones only, minus some. Here the sample spans 85,000 to 130,000 clones, more than 75% being singletons. Input material: PBMCs. These receptors were taken from a woman in her 40s in good health and CMV-seronegative.

This clone was detected only once. The V call is TRBV27, the J call TRBJ2-1; 9 bases align to TRBD2. Germline V gene sequence: CDR1 MNHEY, CDR2 SMNVEV (reference sequence). The V gene end was trimmed by 5 bases and the J gene end by 9 bases; junction bases not matched to a gene: 5. The CDR3 length is 13 residues. The chain's CDR3 is CASSRLAGVEQFF. Written as DNA, the CDR3 is TGTGCCAGCAGTCGTTTAGCGGGAGTTGAGCAGTTCTTC.

The V gene is TRBV18, the J gene TRBJ1-3; D gene ambiguous. CDR1 and CDR2 from the germline V gene are KGHSH and LQKENI. This CDR3 has 17 amino acids. Trimming removed 4 bases from V and 3 bases from J, with 19 bases in between. The CDR3 DNA reads as TGTGCCAGCTCACTAGGATTAACAGACACCTTTGGAAACACCATATATTTT. Encoded protein: CASSLGLTDTFGNTIYF.

The V gene is TRBV7-6, the J gene TRBJ1-1, with TRBD1 matching 11 bases. Germline trimming cut 6 bases from V and 4 bases from J; bases unmatched to any gene: 16. The CDR3 has 18 amino acids. In germline, CDR1 is SGHVS, CDR2 FNYEAQ. In DNA, the CDR3 is TGTGCCAGCAGTTGGGGCCATGTAGGACAGGGGGCCTTCACTGAAGCTTTCTTT. This gives the protein CASSWGHVGQGAFTEAFF.

This clone was observed a few times. The CDR3 region is CASSPKTRGPLHF. In nucleotides, the CDR3 is TGTGCCAGCAGCCCGAAGACGAGAGGACCCCTCCACTTT. The rearrangement links TRBV6-6 to TRBJ1-6; D gene unclear. Germline CDR1 MNHNY, CDR2 SVGAGI (reference sequence). Trimming took off 6 bases at V and 12 bases at J, with 15 bases between the two ends. The CDR3 has 13 amino acids.

The rearrangement uses TRBV7-2 and TRBJ2-7, with 11 positions matching TRBD2. This CDR3 has 15 residues. J was trimmed by 3 bases and V by 0 bases; bases with no gene match: 1. CDR1 is SGHTA, CDR2 FQGNSA, per germline. As DNA, the CDR3 is TGTGCCAGCAGCTTAGCCGGGACTAGCGGCTACGAGCAGTACTTC. Its translation is CASSLAGTSGYEQYF.

This sequence joins TRBV28 and TRBJ2-1; 11 positions match TRBD2. Trimming removed 6 bases from V and 12 bases from J; junction bases left unmatched: 16. The CDR3 covers 16 residues. Germline values: CDR1 MDHEN, CDR2 SYDVKM. The chain's CDR3 is CASSTGGTSGSLVQFF. The CDR3 coding sequence is TGTGCCAGCAGCACCGGGGGAACTAGCGGGAGTTTGGTGCAGTTCTTC.

This chain connects TRBV6-5 to TRBJ1-1; the D gene is possibly TRBD1 (5 bases). This CDR3 is built from 13 residues. The germline CDR1 and CDR2 sequences are MNHEY and SVGAGI. V was cut by 6 bases and J by 11 bases, with 19 bases left in between. This chain's CDR3 is CASRETGGARAFF. The CDR3 DNA reads as TGTGCCAGCAGGGAAACAGGAGGGGCCCGCGCTTTCTTT.

This chain connects TRBV27 to TRBJ2-7; perhaps TRBD2 as D (6 bases). Germline assignment: CDR1 MNHEY and CDR2 SMNVEV (reference sequence). The CDR3 spans 16 residues. Trimming pared 0 bases from V and 3 bases from J, leaving 15 bases between. CDR3 coding DNA: TGTGCCAGCAGTTTATCGGGTAGCGGCGAACTCTACGAGCAGTACTTC. This translates into CASSLSGSGELYEQYF.

This clone is a singleton in its sample. The rearrangement joins TRBV6-5 to TRBJ1-5, with TRBD1 matching 7 bases. Trimming took 6 bases from V and 3 from J; bases not matched to a gene: 8. There are 15 residues in the CDR3. Germline V gene data show CDR1 as MNHEY and CDR2 as SVGAGI. CDR3 in amino acids: CASSQTGIDNQPQHF. The CDR3 region has the DNA TGTGCCAGCAGCCAGACAGGGATTGACAATCAGCCCCAGCATTTT.

The chain employs TRBV19 and TRBJ1-1; TRBD1 aligns across 9 bases. The V gene end was trimmed by 4 bases and the J gene end by 6 bases; junction bases not matched to a gene: 6. Germline CDR1 LNHDA, CDR2 SQIVND (reference sequence). This CDR3 region has 14 residues. The CDR3 nucleotides read TGTGCCAGTAGTAGGGGGACAGGGAATCCTGAAGCTTTCTTT. This encodes CASSRGTGNPEAFF.

The genes are TRBV29-1 and TRBJ1-1; D is unclear. The CDR3 is 11 residues long. Per the germline V gene, CDR1 is SQVTM and CDR2 is ANQGSEA. V was shortened by 6 bases and J by 3 bases, with 8 bases between the two germline ends. Written as DNA, the CDR3 is TGCAGCGTGAGACACGACACTGAAGCTTTCTTT. Encoded protein: CSVRHDTEAFF.

Points on this clone: The junction and the germline gene differ at one end; a read error may be behind it. The J gene is TRBJ1-1, the V gene TRBV4-3; the D is unclear. Germline loops: CDR1 LGHNA, CDR2 YSLEER. This CDR3 comprises 15 residues. CDR3 region: CASSQAARGETEAFF. CDR3 in DNA: TGCGCCAGCAGTCAAGCAGCACGGGGTGAGACTGAAGCTTTCTTT.

CDR3: CASSEGGGPYQPQHF. DNA of the CDR3: TGTGCCAGCAGTGAAGGGGGGGGACCCTATCAGCCCCAGCATTTT. This chain connects TRBV6-1 to TRBJ1-5; weak D call: TRBD1 (5 bases). Germline loops: CDR1 MNHNS, CDR2 SASEGT. Trimming removed 1 base from V and 5 bases from J, with 12 bases in between. The length of the CDR3 is 15 residues.

The chain is built from TRBV5-1 and TRBJ1-4, with D unresolved. The CDR3 covers 14 residues. With 0 bases removed from V and 8 bases from J, the gap between germline ends came to 11 bases. Germline assignment: CDR1 SGHRS and CDR2 YFSETQ. The chain's CDR3 is CASSLGGLEEKLFF. The CDR3 nucleotides read TGCGCCAGCAGCTTGGGAGGGCTGGAGGAAAAACTGTTTTTT.

This rearrangement joins TRBV7-2 to TRBJ2-7, with TRBD2 matching 11 bases. CDR1 is SGHTA and CDR2 is FQGNSA in the germline V gene. V shed 5 bases and J 6 bases; nucleotides not matched to a gene: 6. The CDR3 is made up of 14 amino acids. The CDR3 here is CASSALAGAPEQYF. DNA for the CDR3: TGTGCCAGCAGCGCACTAGCGGGAGCACCCGAGCAGTACTTC.

The count of this clone is one. The gene calls are TRBV6-6 and TRBJ1-1; the D is unclear. The CDR3 sequence is 12 residues long. Germline CDR1 is MNHNY and CDR2 is SVGAGI (reference sequence). The V end was cut by 6 bases, the J end by 0 bases, with 5 bases between. CDR3 sequence: CASRQMNTEAFF. In DNA, the CDR3 is TGTGCCAGCAGACAGATGAACACTGAAGCTTTCTTT.

This clone was detected a few times. V gene TRBV4-2 combines with J gene TRBJ1-4, with 7 bases aligning to TRBD1. CDR1 is LGHNA, CDR2 YNFKEQ, per germline. The V segment lost 0 bases and the J segment 8 bases; nucleotides outside the gene matches: 12. This CDR3 has 17 residues. The CDR3: CASSQDPTGAAGEKLFF. In nucleotides, the CDR3 is TGTGCCAGCAGCCAAGATCCCACAGGGGCGGCGGGGGAAAAACTGTTTTTT.

This chain joins TRBV29-1 and TRBJ2-7, with D tentatively TRBD2 (6 bases). The V end lost 7 bases, the J end lost 5 bases, and 21 bases lay between the germline ends. There are 14 residues in the CDR3. The germline V gene encodes CDR1 SQVTM and CDR2 ANQGSEA. The CDR3 sequence: CSGKTGTRSDEQYF. The CDR3 nucleotides are TGCAGCGGCAAAACCGGGACTCGGAGCGACGAGCAGTACTTC.

CDR3 residues: CASGGGLYTGELFF. The CDR3, as DNA: TGCGCCAGCGGGGGGGGGCTTTACACCGGGGAGCTGTTTTTT. The chain combines TRBV4-3 with TRBJ2-2; a weak D match, TRBD2 (7 bases). This CDR3 has 14 residues. The germline gives CDR1 LGHNA, CDR2 YSLEER. V lost 8 bases and J lost 3, with 13 bases in between.

The chain has TRBV28 and TRBJ2-3; TRBD2 aligns across 7 bases. The CDR3 covers 11 residues. Germline V lookup: CDR1 MDHEN, CDR2 SYDVKM. The CDR3 sequence: CAVGGPDTQYF. In DNA form, the CDR3 reads TGTGCGGTGGGAGGGCCAGATACGCAGTATTTT.

This chain uses TRBV7-9 with TRBJ2-1; 12 bases are shared with TRBD2. V lost 2 bases to trimming and J lost 7 bases; unmatched junction nucleotides: 12. The CDR3 sequence is 18 residues long. The germline V gene encodes CDR1 SEHNR and CDR2 FQNEAQ (reference sequence). The CDR3 nucleotides are TGTGCCAGCAGCTTACCCCCTAGACTAGCGGGAGTTCGTAATGAGCAGTTCTTC. Protein: CASSLPPRLAGVRNEQFF.

This clone was seen a handful of times. This chain uses TRBV27 with TRBJ2-2, with D maybe TRBD1 (7 bases). Germline V gene lookup returns CDR1 MNHEY and CDR2 SMNVEV (reference sequence). The ends were cut back, 6 bases at V and 5 bases at J, with 16 bases in the middle. This CDR3 has 15 residues. DNA of the CDR3: TGTGCCAGCAGGGGGAGACAGGGAGGAACCGGGGAGCTGTTTTTT. This codes for CASRGRQGGTGELFF.

V usage is TRBV6-1 and J usage is TRBJ1-6; weak D call: TRBD1 (5 bases). Trimming stripped 9 bases from V and 8 bases from J, with 14 bases between. This CDR3 region has 13 residues. The V gene's germline CDR1 is MNHNS and CDR2 SASEGT. The CDR3 loop reads CASAQGGYSPLHF. The DNA for the CDR3 is TGTGCCAGTGCCCAGGGAGGTTATTCACCCCTCCACTTT.

The CDR3: CASLAGLGDEQFF. The DNA of the CDR3 is TGTGCCAGCCTAGCGGGACTCGGCGATGAGCAGTTCTTC. The chain is built from TRBV7-9 and TRBJ2-1, with TRBD2 matching 9 bases. Germline CDR1 is SEHNR and CDR2 is FQNEAQ (reference sequence). The CDR3 has 13 residues. Losses at the gene ends were 8 bases for V and 8 bases for J; bases not matched to a gene: 7. Full variable domain (remainder filled in from reference TRBV7-9 and TRBJ2-1): DTGVSQNPRHKITKRGQNVTFRCDPISEHNRLYWYRQTLGQGPEFLTYFQNEAQLEKSRLLSDRFSAERPKGSFSTLEIQRTEQGDSAMYLCASLAGLGDEQFFGPGTRLTVL.

This chain links TRBV5-6 with TRBJ2-2; 10 bases are a match to TRBD1. Unmatched junction bases numbered 7, after V lost 4 bases and J lost 7 bases. Germline CDR1 and CDR2: SGHDT and YYEEEE. This CDR3 is 15 amino acids long. The CDR3 DNA reads as TGTGCCAGCAGCGACGGACAGGGGGTTGGCGGGGAGCTGTTTTTT. Protein sequence: CASSDGQGVGGELFF.

This clone was found once. The chain joins TRBV18 to TRBJ1-1; possible D gene TRBD1, 6 bases. The CDR3 consists of 14 residues. Trimming shortened V by 6 bases and J by 3 bases, and 14 bases separated the two germline ends. CDR1 KGHSH and CDR2 LQKENI come from the germline V gene. Here the CDR3 reads CASSPLRGDTEAFF. The CDR3 DNA sequence: TGTGCCAGCTCGCCCCTCAGGGGCGACACTGAAGCTTTCTTT.

V gene TRBV29-1 combines with J gene TRBJ1-1, with D perhaps matching TRBD1 (6 bases). Trimming left V 7 bases short and J 4 bases short, with 16 bases between. CDR1 and CDR2 from the germline V gene are SQVTM and ANQGSEA. This CDR3 is built from 13 residues. In DNA form, the CDR3 reads TGCAGCGGGGAGGGGGGGGTGGGCACTGAAGCTTTCTTT. The encoded protein is CSGEGGVGTEAFF.

The rearrangement uses TRBV28 and TRBJ1-4, with 7 nucleotides matching TRBD1. Unmatched junction bases numbered 7, after V lost 2 bases and J lost 4 bases. This CDR3 is 16 amino acids long. The germline V gene encodes CDR1 MDHEN and CDR2 SYDVKM. CDR3 DNA: TGTGCCAGCAGTTTAGTGGGACAGAATCATAATGAAAAACTGTTTTTT. This codes for CASSLVGQNHNEKLFF.

CDR3 protein: CASSPATGSYNEQFF. The CDR3 bases are TGTGCCAGCAGTCCCGCTACCGGCTCCTACAATGAGCAGTTCTTC. This chain joins TRBV28 and TRBJ2-1; no definite D call. Germline assignment: CDR1 MDHEN and CDR2 SYDVKM. The V end lost 5 bases, the J end lost 0 bases, and 11 bases lay between the germline ends. The CDR3 has 15 amino acids.

This rearrangement joins TRBV7-9 to TRBJ2-2, with D perhaps TRBD1 (5 bases). The CDR3 is 15 amino acids. V was trimmed by 2 bases and J by 4 bases, leaving 11 bases between them. Germline CDR1 is SEHNR and CDR2 is FQNEAQ (reference sequence). The CDR3 here is CASSLQGRVTGELFF. CDR3 in DNA: TGTGCCAGCAGCTTACAGGGCAGAGTCACCGGGGAGCTGTTTTTT.

This chain links TRBV7-9 with TRBJ2-3; TRBD2 matches 7 bases. Germline CDR1 is SEHNR and CDR2 is FQNEAQ (reference sequence). The J segment lost 0 bases and the V segment lost 2 bases, leaving 5 bases of the junction unmatched. The CDR3 totals 16 residues. The CDR3 here is CASSLPTSSSTDTQYF. CDR3 coding DNA: TGTGCCAGCAGCTTACCGACTAGCAGTAGCACAGATACGCAGTATTTT.

V and J are TRBV5-1 and TRBJ2-7, with D possibly being TRBD2 (6 bases). This CDR3 contains 16 residues. V lost 4 bases to trimming and J lost 2 bases, with 19 bases between them. Germline-derived CDR1 and CDR2 are SGHRS and YFSETQ. CDR3 bases: TGCGCCAGCAGCGGGCTCCCGGGACTGCCCGCCTACGAGCAGTACTTC. Translation: CASSGLPGLPAYEQYF.